This T cell receptor beta chain was recovered during a study of blood T cell repertoires in COVID-19. Study as a whole: Both acute and convalescent COVID-19 samples were obtained from the United States, Italy and Spain.

The table lists this clone with a few counts. Under the authors' procedure: How many nucleated cells were present was estimated from reference gene primer amplification. Assay: immunoSEQ multiplex PCR; the TCRdb copy retains only in-frame clones and omits some. V, J and clone size were drawn from that table, and D and trimming were deduced from the DNA. The sample lists around 330,000 clones, approximately 81% occurring once. The CDR3 loop spans 15 amino acids. V dropped 2 bases and J dropped 5; count of bases not matched to a gene: 4. Germline lookup yields CDR1 ENHRY and CDR2 SYGVKD. The J gene is TRBJ2-7, the V gene TRBV10-3, with 12 bases matching TRBD1. This TCR was sampled from a woman between 25 and 40 years old who had been exposed to COVID-19. Sequenced material: PBMCs or T cells enriched from blood (not recorded which). CDR3 sequence reads: CAISERGQGADEQYF. The DNA of the CDR3 is TGTGCCATCAGTGAGCGGGGACAGGGGGCCGACGAGCAGTACTTC.